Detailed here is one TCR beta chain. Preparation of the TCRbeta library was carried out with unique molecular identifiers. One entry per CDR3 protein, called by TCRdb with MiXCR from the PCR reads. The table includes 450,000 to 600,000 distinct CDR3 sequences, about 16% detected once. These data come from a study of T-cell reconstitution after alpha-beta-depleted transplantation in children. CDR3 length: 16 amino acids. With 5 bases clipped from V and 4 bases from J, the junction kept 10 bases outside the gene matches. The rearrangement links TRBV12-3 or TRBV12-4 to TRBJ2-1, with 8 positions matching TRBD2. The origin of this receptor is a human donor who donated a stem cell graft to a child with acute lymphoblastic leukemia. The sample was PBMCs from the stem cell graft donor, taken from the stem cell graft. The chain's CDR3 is CASSPGGSGVYNEQFF. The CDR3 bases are TGTGCCAGCAGTCCCGGGGGTAGCGGGGTTTACAATGAGCAGTTCTTC.